This T cell receptor beta chain was recorded in a study of prognosis after radiotherapy for stage I lung cancer. Many counts were recorded for this clonotype. What it binds is not known. With two-round multiplex PCR, TCR beta CDR3 sequences were amplified from genomic DNA. Initially, in first-round PCR, primers specific to each TRBV and TRBJ gene were used. TCRdb recomputed calls from the multiplex PCR reads with MiXCR, one row per CDR3 protein. The sample lists about 12,000 distinct CDR3 sequences; approximately 40% were seen once. The V gene lost 5 bases and the J gene lost 8 bases, with 14 bases spanning the gap. Per the germline V gene, CDR1 is MNHEY and CDR2 is SMNVEV (reference sequence). The CDR3 has 13 amino acids. Overall study results and limits: Reduced unique TCR clone counts were recorded after stereotactic body radiation therapy, with a median of approximately 10,000 versus 7,000.

The chain uses TRBV27 and TRBJ2-3; D is unclear. The sequencing used PBMCs, collected before or after stereotactic body radiation therapy (not recorded which). The clonotype originates from a donor aged 50 or older with non-small cell lung cancer. CDR3 residues: CASSQRNSATQYF. The CDR3 DNA follows: TGTGCCAGCAGTCAACGTAATTCGGCTACGCAGTATTTT.